One sample yielded the 2 T cell receptor beta chains listed below, sequenced in a study of shared clonotypes between healthy human individuals. Generated by immunoSEQ multiplex PCR, the TCRdb table keeps only in-frame clones and is missing some. Of 2.3 million or so clones listed, approximately 95% were seen once; the top ten hold approximately 0.4%. Sequences were obtained from naive CD4+ T cells from PBMCs. The subset: CD45RA+ positively selected. The source of these receptors is a man aged 18 to 30 in good health. Some clones in this sample may be carry-over from other donors' samples.

This chain joins TRBV4-2 and TRBJ2-1; D perhaps matches TRBD2 (6 bases). The CDR3 runs to 20 residues. V was pared by 4 bases and J by 0 bases, with 25 bases between. Germline assignment: CDR1 LGHNA and CDR2 YNFKEQ. The CDR3, as DNA: TGTGCCAGCAGCCGGAACCGCCCCCACTCTGCTAGCGACTCCTACAATGAGCAGTTCTTC. It yields the protein CASSRNRPHSASDSYNEQFF.

V and J are TRBV5-1 and TRBJ2-3; D gene uncertain. V dropped 3 bases and J dropped 3 bases, with 11 bases sitting between them. CDR1 is SGHRS and CDR2 is YFSETQ in the germline V gene. This CDR3 comprises 14 residues. The CDR3 is CASSSPSYTDTQYF. CDR3 in DNA: TGCGCCAGCAGCTCCCCGTCCTATACAGATACGCAGTATTTT.